The entry that follows covers one T cell receptor beta chain sequence. Germline V gene lookup returns CDR1 KGHSH and CDR2 LQKENI. J gave up 2 bases and V 8 bases, and 4 bases lay outside the gene matches. The CDR3 extends over 14 amino acids. The sample originates from a study of beta chain features in type 1 diabetes. Reverse transcription of all isolated RNA meant that expressed TCRB transcripts were sequenced. TCRdb keeps only in-frame clones here, not all; method: immunoSEQ multiplex PCR. Among 900,000 or so clones listed, 17% were seen once. Sequenced sample: naive CD4+ T cells from blood. The receptor was isolated from a woman between 18 and 30 years old in good health. The rearrangement joins TRBV18 to TRBJ2-3, with TRBD2 identical over 10 bases. The CDR3 spells CASRTSGHTDTQYF. Written as DNA, the CDR3 is TGTGCCAGCCGGACTAGCGGACACACAGATACGCAGTATTTT.